These 5 T cell receptor beta chains share one sample of origin, sequenced in a study of tumor and adjacent non-tumor tissue in lung cancer. No cell sorting was done before RNA was extracted from the tissue. The library came from three nested PCR rounds adapted from ARM-PCR protocols. TCRdb re-analysed the multiplex PCR reads in MiXCR, keeping a single row per CDR3 protein. The data contain 220,000 or so distinct CDR3 sequences, 70% to 75% of them singletons. The sample consisted of lung tumor tissue. These receptors all stem from a man in his sixties with non-small cell lung cancer.

This clonotype has ten or more counts. The rearrangement uses TRBV11-3 and TRBJ2-3; D is perhaps TRBD2 (7 bases). The CDR3 totals 13 residues. Germline assignment: CDR1 SGHNT and CDR2 YENEEA. V was trimmed by 11 bases and J by 6 bases, leaving 18 bases between them. CDR3 sequence reads: CAPWRGGPDTQYF. CDR3 bases: TGTGCCCCCTGGAGGGGGGGCCCTGATACGCAGTATTTT.

In this sample, this clonotype turned up once. One base away lies a much larger clone, so this may be a sequencing read error. The chain carries TRBV12-3 or TRBV12-4 and TRBJ1-6; D remains unclear. The V gene lost 3 bases and the J gene lost 10 bases, with 10 bases spanning the gap. This CDR3 region has 13 residues. The CDR3 DNA is TGTGCCAGCAGTTTGATCCGGAGATCACCCCTCCACTTT. It translates to CASSLIRRSPLHF.

As DNA, the CDR3 is TGTGCCAGCAGCCCCCCAGGGGGTCCCCACAACCCCTATGGCTACACCTTC. Translated, it gives CASSPPGGPHNPYGYTF. The genes are TRBV7-9 and TRBJ1-2; 7 bases match TRBD1. There are 17 residues in the CDR3. Germline assignment: CDR1 SEHNR and CDR2 FQNEAQ (reference sequence). The V segment lost 5 bases and the J segment 4 bases; nucleotides outside the gene matches: 16. Together with reference TRBV7-9 and TRBJ1-2, the CDR3 gives the full variable domain: DTGVSQNPRHKITKRGQNVTFRCDPISEHNRLYWYRQTLGQGPEFLTYFQNEAQLEKSRLLSDRFSAERPKGSFSTLEIQRTEQGDSAMYLCASSPPGGPHNPYGYTFGSGTRLTVV.

This chain uses TRBV20-1 with TRBJ2-3; 11 nucleotides match TRBD2. The CDR3 is 17 residues long. Trimming took 4 bases from V and 4 from J; bases not matched to a gene: 13. Germline CDR1 DFQATT, CDR2 SNEGSKA (reference sequence). CDR3 in amino acids: CSAIGLAGVPRADTQYF. The DNA for the CDR3 is TGCAGTGCTATAGGACTAGCGGGTGTCCCGAGGGCAGATACGCAGTATTTT.

Note on this clonotype: A read error may explain this, as a much larger clone is one base away. The chain combines TRBV11-3 with TRBJ2-3, with 8 bases lining up with TRBD2. Trimming removed 7 bases from V and 2 bases from J; junction bases left unmatched: 2. Germline V lookup: CDR1 SGHNT, CDR2 YENEEA. The CDR3 is 13 amino acids. CDR3 amino acids: CASILAATDTQYF. As DNA, the CDR3 is TGTGCCAGCATACTAGCGGCCACAGATACGCAGTATTTT.